This T cell receptor (beta chain) was documented in a study of OX40 agonist ivuxolimab in advanced cancers. This table comes from immunoSEQ multiplex PCR, and its TCRdb copy is limited to in-frame clones, with some not included. This table holds around 65,000 clones, around 80% found once. The V segment lost 6 bases and the J segment 5 bases; nucleotides outside the gene matches: 7. Germline values: CDR1 SEHNR, CDR2 FQNEAQ (reference sequence). The length of the CDR3 is 14 residues. The sample consisted of CD4+ or CD8+ T cells sorted from blood, taken in a trial of the OX40 agonist ivuxolimab. This chain joins TRBV7-9 and TRBJ2-1; 7 bases are shared with TRBD1. The clonotype was recovered from an adult with an advanced solid tumor such as melanoma, head and neck, liver or kidney cancer. The CDR3 here is CASSSGTVDNEQFF. CDR3 DNA sequence: TGTGCCAGCAGTTCAGGGACAGTAGACAATGAGCAGTTCTTC.